A selection of T cell receptor beta chains follows, all from one sample in a study of CD8 T cells in Susac syndrome. TCRdb re-analysed the immunoSEQ multiplex PCR reads in MiXCR, keeping a single row per CDR3 protein. The sample has about 180,000 distinct CDR3 sequences, around 95% seen once. Material for sequencing was CD8+ T cells from PBMCs. All receptors come from a human donor with multiple sclerosis. The CDR3 runs from the conserved cysteine through the conserved F or W. A D gene is named only where the DNA matches it firmly. Size is omitted from some rows. Given values are once, few, many or a class for expanded clones.

V gene	clone size	J gene	D gene	CDR3 protein	CDR3 DNA
TRBV7-8	NA	TRBJ2-3	TRBD2	CASSFPLAGTLDTQYF	TGTGCCAGCAGCTTTCCACTAGCGGGGACCTTGGATACGCAGTATTTT
TRBV13	NA	TRBJ2-1	TRBD1	CASSSETGIDNEQFF	TGTGCCAGCAGCTCCGAGACAGGGATTGACAATGAGCAGTTCTTC
TRBV9	NA	TRBJ2-1	NA	CASSVDGLYNEQFF	TGTGCCAGCAGCGTCGACGGGCTCTACAATGAGCAGTTCTTC
TRBV2	once	TRBJ2-1	TRBD2	CASSELVPSGRTNEQFF	TGTGCCAGCAGTGAACTCGTTCCTAGCGGTCGTACCAATGAGCAGTTCTTC
TRBV5-1	NA	TRBJ2-1	NA	CASSLVPTGADRGSYNEQFF	TGCGCCAGCAGCTTGGTTCCAACCGGGGCGGACCGGGGCTCCTACAATGAGCAGTTCTTC
TRBV9	NA	TRBJ2-3	TRBD1	CASSVDAGQGGSSTDTQYF	TGTGCCAGCAGCGTAGACGCGGGACAGGGAGGCTCTAGCACAGATACGCAGTATTTT
TRBV4-1	NA	TRBJ2-7	TRBD2	CASSQAGLATYEQYF	TGCGCCAGCAGCCAAGCAGGACTAGCGACCTACGAGCAGTACTTC
TRBV27	NA	TRBJ2-7	NA	CASRRSPSYEQYF	TGTGCCAGCAGACGGAGCCCCTCCTACGAGCAGTACTTC
TRBV9	NA	TRBJ2-7	TRBD1	CASSADGTGVYEQYF	TGTGCCAGCAGCGCGGACGGGACAGGGGTGTACGAGCAGTACTTC
TRBV28	NA	TRBJ1-1	NA	CASSLFRTDSTEAFF	TGTGCCAGCAGTTTATTTCGGACAGACTCCACTGAAGCTTTCTTT
TRBV2	NA	TRBJ2-1	NA	CASFKGLPLSDNEQFF	TGTGCCAGCTTTAAGGGGCTTCCTCTATCCGACAATGAGCAGTTCTTC
TRBV11-2	NA	TRBJ2-7	NA	CASSPGPVYEQYF	TGTGCCAGCAGCCCCGGACCCGTATACGAGCAGTACTTC
TRBV7-9	once	TRBJ1-1	TRBD1	CASSHLGQGNTEAFF	TGTGCCAGCAGCCACCTAGGACAGGGGAACACTGAAGCTTTCTTT
TRBV2	once	TRBJ2-7	TRBD2	CASREGLAAYEQYF	TGTGCCAGCAGGGAGGGACTAGCGGCCTACGAGCAGTACTTC
TRBV23-1	NA	TRBJ2-1	TRBD2	CAANRNRSGSKYNEQFF	TGCGCGGCGAACAGAAACCGGAGCGGGAGCAAGTACAATGAGCAGTTCTTC
TRBV29-1	NA	TRBJ2-7	NA	CSARTVDSYEQYF	TGCAGCGCAAGGACAGTAGATTCCTACGAGCAGTACTTC
TRBV5-1	NA	TRBJ2-2	TRBD2	CASSLAELAGNTGELFF	TGCGCCAGCAGCTTGGCCGAACTAGCGGGAAACACCGGGGAGCTGTTTTTT
TRBV20-1	NA	TRBJ1-4	NA	CSAPQEQGEDEKLFF	TGCAGTGCTCCTCAGGAACAGGGTGAGGATGAAAAACTGTTTTTT
TRBV20-1	NA	TRBJ2-7	NA	CSAHSGDGYEQYF	TGCAGTGCGCATTCCGGGGACGGCTACGAGCAGTACTTC
TRBV4-1	NA	TRBJ2-1	NA	CASREVGFQEQFF	TGCGCCAGCAGAGAAGTCGGGTTTCAGGAGCAGTTCTTC
TRBV6-1	NA	TRBJ2-7	TRBD2	CASSQAGAWNEQYF	TGTGCCAGCAGTCAAGCGGGAGCTTGGAACGAGCAGTACTTC
TRBV7-9	NA	TRBJ2-2	TRBD1	CASSPSEGATGELFF	TGTGCCAGCAGCCCATCCGAGGGGGCCACCGGGGAGCTGTTTTTT
TRBV29-1	NA	TRBJ1-3	TRBD1	CSVEWSGTGGYVGNTIYF	TGCAGCGTTGAATGGTCTGGGACAGGGGGCTATGTTGGAAACACCATATATTTT
TRBV6-2/TRBV6-3	NA	TRBJ2-1	NA	CASRTIDGYDEQFF	TGTGCCAGCAGAACCATAGACGGGTACGATGAGCAGTTCTTC
TRBV29-1	NA	TRBJ1-1	TRBD1	CSVDDRGWNTEAFF	TGCAGCGTTGATGACAGGGGATGGAACACTGAAGCTTTCTTT
TRBV2	NA	TRBJ1-3	NA	CASSGADSGNTIYF	TGTGCCAGCAGTGGGGCGGACTCTGGAAACACCATATATTTT
TRBV19	NA	TRBJ2-1	TRBD1	CATTGPLNEQFF	TGTGCCACGACAGGGCCTCTCAATGAGCAGTTCTTC
TRBV4-1	NA	TRBJ2-7	NA	CASSQDRQAYEQYF	TGCGCCAGCAGCCAAGATCGCCAGGCCTACGAGCAGTACTTC
TRBV12-3/TRBV12-4	NA	TRBJ2-3	NA	CASSRRPEADTQYF	TGTGCCAGCAGTCGCCGCCCTGAGGCAGATACGCAGTATTTT
TRBV4-1	NA	TRBJ2-7	NA	CASSQDKGPSSYEQYF	TGCGCCAGCAGCCAAGATAAAGGGCCCAGCTCCTACGAGCAGTACTTC
TRBV19	NA	TRBJ2-7	NA	CASSIWHLDGLYEQYF	TGTGCCAGTAGTATATGGCACCTGGACGGGCTTTACGAGCAGTACTTC
TRBV4-2	once	TRBJ2-7	TRBD2	CASSRITSGFNEQYF	TGTGCCAGCAGCCGTATCACTAGCGGGTTTAACGAGCAGTACTTC
TRBV19	NA	TRBJ2-3	NA	CASSILASSTDTQYF	TGTGCCAGTAGTATTTTGGCTAGCTCCACAGATACGCAGTATTTT
TRBV7-3	NA	TRBJ2-7	TRBD1	CASRWTGNEQYF	TGTGCCAGCAGGTGGACAGGGAACGAGCAGTACTTC
TRBV30	NA	TRBJ2-7	NA	CAWSVRSNEQYF	TGTGCCTGGAGTGTTCGGAGTAACGAGCAGTACTTC
TRBV13	NA	TRBJ2-7	NA	CASSLAGEPGLGEQYF	TGTGCCAGCAGCTTAGCTGGAGAACCGGGACTGGGCGAGCAGTACTTC
TRBV5-1	NA	TRBJ1-6	TRBD1	CASSLNRGASSPLHF	TGCGCCAGCAGCTTGAACAGGGGGGCCTCTTCACCCCTCCACTTT
TRBV29-1	NA	TRBJ1-1	NA	CSVAAENTEAFF	TGCAGCGTTGCGGCGGAGAACACTGAAGCTTTCTTT
TRBV5-4	NA	TRBJ1-1	NA	CASSPGQNTEAFF	TGTGCCAGCAGCCCAGGACAGAACACTGAAGCTTTCTTT
TRBV29-1	once	TRBJ1-1	TRBD1	CSTQGENTEAFF	TGCAGCACGCAGGGGGAGAACACTGAAGCTTTCTTT
TRBV3-1	NA	TRBJ1-3	NA	CASSQVRGAGNTIYF	TGTGCCAGCAGCCAAGTGCGGGGGGCAGGAAACACCATATATTTT